These 27 T cell receptor beta chains were sequenced from one sample in a study of blood T cell repertoires in COVID-19. TCRdb's table, derived via immunoSEQ multiplex PCR, lists solely in-frame clones and lacks some. The table has some 220,000 clones, more than 80% seen once; the top ten hold over 3%. Sequencing was carried out using PBMCs or T cells enriched from blood (not recorded which). All receptors come from a young woman in a cohort exposed to, infected with or recovered from COVID-19 (not recorded which).

The chain carries TRBV6-5 and TRBJ1-5; D is ambiguous. This CDR3 region has 12 residues. The V and J ends lost 7 bases and 0 bases respectively, with 4 bases between them. From germline, CDR1 is MNHEY and CDR2 SVGAGI. CDR3 residues: CASTHSNQPQHF. In DNA form, the CDR3 reads TGTGCCAGCACCCATAGCAATCAGCCCCAGCATTTT.

The count of this clone is one. This sequence joins TRBV16 and TRBJ2-5; 9 positions agree with TRBD1. V shed 4 bases and J 3 bases; nucleotides not matched to a gene: 6. CDR1 and CDR2 from the germline V gene are KGHSY and FQNENV. The CDR3 is 15 residues long. The CDR3, as DNA: TGTGCCAGCAGCCGACTTTGGACAGGGGAAGAGACCCAGTACTTC. This gives the protein CASSRLWTGEETQYF.

V and J are TRBV18 and TRBJ1-5, with 8 bases lining up with TRBD1. The CDR3 sequence is 17 residues long. V shed 3 bases and J 6 bases; nucleotides not matched to a gene: 13. CDR1 KGHSH and CDR2 LQKENI come from the germline V gene. In nucleotides, the CDR3 is TGTGCCAGCTCACCCACCGGGGCAGGGGGCGGTAGTCAGCCCCAGCATTTT. It yields the protein CASSPTGAGGGSQPQHF.

The V gene is TRBV11-3, the J gene TRBJ2-1, with TRBD2 identical over 10 bases. This CDR3 comprises 15 residues. Germline trimming cut 2 bases from V and 10 bases from J; bases unmatched to any gene: 8. The germline V gene has CDR1 SGHNT and CDR2 YENEEA. The CDR3 DNA sequence: TGTGCCAGCAGCTTAATTGAGCTAGCGGGAGTAGAGCAGTTCTTC. Protein: CASSLIELAGVEQFF.

The V gene is TRBV5-6, the J gene TRBJ1-4, with a possible D match to TRBD1 (5 bases). The CDR3 is made up of 15 amino acids. Germline V gives CDR1 SGHDT, CDR2 YYEEEE. Trimming took off 4 bases at V and 8 bases at J, with 18 bases between the two ends. The CDR3 region is CASSSTRTGGEKLFF. The CDR3 DNA reads TGTGCCAGCAGCAGTACCCGGACCGGGGGGGAAAAACTGTTTTTT. The full variable domain, with the rest looked up from reference TRBV5-6 and TRBJ1-4, is DAGVTQSPTHLIKTRGQQVTLRCSPKSGHDTVSWYQQALGQGPQFIFQYYEEEERQRGNFPDRFSGHQFPNYSSELNVNALLLGDSALYLCASSSTRTGGEKLFFGSGTQLSVL.

The chain joins TRBV5-1 to TRBJ2-1; 8 bases align to TRBD1. The trim removed 7 bases at V and 8 bases at J, leaving 14 bases unmatched. CDR1 SGHRS and CDR2 YFSETQ come from the germline V gene. CDR3 length: 15 amino acids. The CDR3: CASGWTGPGEDEQFF. In DNA, the CDR3 is TGCGCCAGCGGATGGACAGGGCCCGGAGAAGATGAGCAGTTCTTC.

The chain recombines TRBV27 with TRBJ2-7; 7 nucleotides align to TRBD2. Per the germline V gene, CDR1 is MNHEY and CDR2 is SMNVEV (reference sequence). Unmatched junction bases numbered 11, after V lost 0 bases and J lost 9 bases. The CDR3 spans 15 residues. The CDR3 coding sequence is TGTGCCAGCAGTTTATCGGGAGGGCGGACTAGGGGGCAGTACTTC. As protein: CASSLSGGRTRGQYF.

This chain links TRBV25-1 with TRBJ2-3; maybe TRBD1 (6 bases). V was cut by 3 bases and J by 1 base, with 14 bases left in between. From germline, CDR1 is MGHDK and CDR2 SYGVNS. The CDR3 is made up of 16 amino acids. This CDR3 reads CASSDAQGHRTDTQYF. The CDR3 region has the DNA TGTGCCAGCAGTGATGCTCAGGGACACCGCACAGATACGCAGTATTTT.

In its sample, this clone was seen once. This rearrangement joins TRBV4-1 to TRBJ2-7; a possible D gene is TRBD2 (6 bases). The V end lost 4 bases, the J end lost 5 bases, and 9 bases lay between the germline ends. In germline, CDR1 is MGHRA, CDR2 YSYEKL. CDR3 length equals 12 residues. CDR3 region: CASSLPGDEQYF. CDR3 nucleotide sequence: TGCGCCAGCAGCCTTCCGGGGGACGAGCAGTACTTC.

CDR3 region: CASSVYRGETQYF. In DNA form, the CDR3 reads TGTGCCAGCAGCGTTTATAGGGGGGAGACCCAGTACTTC. The gene calls are TRBV13 and TRBJ2-5, with TRBD1 as a possible D gene (6 bases). V was clipped by 5 bases and J by 5 bases, with 12 bases between them. The CDR3 runs 13 residues. The germline CDR1 and CDR2 sequences are PRHDT and FYEKMQ (reference sequence).

This clone was detected a few times. The genes are TRBV5-1 and TRBJ1-2; no firm D call. The CDR3 contains 13 residues. CDR1 is SGHRS, CDR2 YFSETQ, per germline. V lost 9 bases to trimming and J lost 5 bases, with 17 bases between them. DNA of the CDR3: TGCGCCACGCGGGAGGGCAGTGGTTATGGCTACACCTTC. Translated, it gives CATREGSGYGYTF.

This clone was counted between two and nine times. The rearrangement joins TRBV7-2 to TRBJ2-7, with D maybe TRBD2 (9 bases). The CDR3 is made up of 16 amino acids. The germline V gene encodes CDR1 SGHTA and CDR2 FQGNSA. V gave up 5 bases and J gave up 4 bases, with 21 bases separating them. The CDR3 DNA is TGTGCCAGCAGCCCCCAGGGGGCGGGAGGGCCTTACGAGCAGTACTTC. It yields the protein CASSPQGAGGPYEQYF.

This chain's CDR3 is CASSRQGSDEQYF. CDR3 coding DNA: TGTGCCAGCAGCCGACAGGGATCGGACGAGCAGTACTTC. V and J are TRBV14 and TRBJ2-7, with 7 bases that match TRBD1. The CDR3 is 13 residues long. The germline V gene has CDR1 SGHDN and CDR2 FVKESK. V lost 4 bases and J lost 5; bases outside the gene matches: 5.

CDR3 DNA: TGTGCCAGCAGTTTAGCGGGAGGGCCCAACAATGAGCAGTTCTTC. Its translation: CASSLAGGPNNEQFF. The chain couples TRBV28 to TRBJ2-1, with 9 bases fitting TRBD2. Germline CDR1 MDHEN, CDR2 SYDVKM. The CDR3 is 15 amino acids. J gave up 5 bases and V 2 bases, and 4 bases lay outside the gene matches.

V gene TRBV7-3 combines with J gene TRBJ2-7, with 9 bases lining up with TRBD2. V lost 2 bases and J lost 3; bases outside the gene matches: 5. The CDR3 is 15 amino acids. The germline V gene encodes CDR1 SGHTA and CDR2 FQGTGA. CDR3 region: CASSLGLAGLYEQYF. CDR3 nucleotides: TGTGCCAGCAGCTTAGGCCTAGCGGGACTCTACGAGCAGTACTTC.

This chain uses TRBV5-1 with TRBJ1-1; D not certain. V shed 0 bases and J shed 1 base, with 10 bases lying between them. Germline V gene lookup returns CDR1 SGHRS and CDR2 YFSETQ. The CDR3 sequence is 15 residues long. The CDR3 here is CASSLARGGNTEAFF. The CDR3 DNA is TGCGCCAGCAGCTTGGCCCGGGGAGGGAACACTGAAGCTTTCTTT.

The CDR3 coding sequence is TGTGCCAGCAGCTTGACAGGCTCTAAACGGGACACTGAAGCTTTCTTT. It specifies CASSLTGSKRDTEAFF. V and J are TRBV13 and TRBJ1-1, with D tentatively TRBD1 (6 bases). Germline loops: CDR1 PRHDT, CDR2 FYEKMQ (reference sequence). V dropped 3 bases and J dropped 3 bases, with 17 bases sitting between them. This CDR3 region has 16 residues.

This clone has a single count. The V gene is TRBV18, the J gene TRBJ1-1, with 11 bases fitting TRBD1. The CDR3 has 16 amino acids. V trimming: 3 bases; J trimming: 0 bases; junction bases outside the gene matches: 3. The germline V gene encodes CDR1 KGHSH and CDR2 LQKENI. CDR3 in amino acids: CASSPGTGGLNTEAFF. The CDR3 bases are TGTGCCAGCTCACCTGGGACAGGGGGATTGAACACTGAAGCTTTCTTT.

The rearrangement joins TRBV5-1 to TRBJ2-5; D remains ambiguous. Deletions cut 4 bases from V and 5 bases from J, with 9 bases between. Germline V gives CDR1 SGHRS, CDR2 YFSETQ. The CDR3 covers 12 residues. CDR3 in DNA: TGCGCCAGCAGCCAGATCGGGGAGACCCAGTACTTC. It encodes CASSQIGETQYF.

V is TRBV4-2 and J is TRBJ2-1; D is unresolved. This CDR3 has 14 amino acids. CDR1 and CDR2 (germline): LGHNA, YNFKEQ. V was cut by 1 base and J by 4 bases, with 8 bases left in between. CDR3 DNA: TGTGCCAGCAGCCAAGGTCTAGATTACAATGAGCAGTTCTTC. Residues: CASSQGLDYNEQFF.

This chain's CDR3 is CASSVGASGGADTQYF. The CDR3 DNA reads TGTGCCAGCAGCGTAGGTGCTAGCGGGGGGGCAGATACGCAGTATTTT. V is TRBV9 and J is TRBJ2-3, with 12 bases matching TRBD2. CDR3 length: 16 residues. The germline V gene encodes CDR1 SGDLS and CDR2 YYNGEE. V was pared by 0 bases and J by 4 bases, with 3 bases of the junction left unmatched.

This clone appeared a single time. The chain has TRBV6-5 and TRBJ2-1, with 14 bases aligning to TRBD2. V was pared by 7 bases and J by 5 bases, with 4 bases of the junction left unmatched. From germline, CDR1 is MNHEY and CDR2 SVGAGI. The CDR3 covers 15 residues. The DNA of the CDR3 is TGTGCCAGCAACGAGGGACTAGCGGGAGACAATGAGCAGTTCTTC. Translating gives CASNEGLAGDNEQFF.

The chain has TRBV6-2 or TRBV6-3 and TRBJ2-5; D remains ambiguous. The ends were cut back, 6 bases at V and 4 bases at J, with 6 bases in the middle. The CDR3 loop spans 11 amino acids. Germline V gene data show CDR1 as MNHEY and CDR2 as SVGEGT. The CDR3 sequence is CASSTLETQYF. CDR3 in DNA: TGTGCCAGCAGCACTTTAGAGACCCAGTACTTC.

The gene calls are TRBV6-5 and TRBJ2-2; no clear D. V shed 4 bases and J shed 7 bases, with 19 bases lying between them. The V gene's germline CDR1 is MNHEY and CDR2 SVGAGI. The CDR3 has 16 amino acids. The CDR3 sequence is CASSSTYGSPYGELFF. In DNA, the CDR3 is TGTGCCAGCAGTTCAACCTACGGGTCGCCCTACGGGGAGCTGTTTTTT.

This chain uses TRBV19 with TRBJ2-1; D is perhaps TRBD1 (6 bases). Germline values: CDR1 LNHDA, CDR2 SQIVND (reference sequence). The CDR3 is 15 residues long. Trimming pared 2 bases from V and 7 bases from J, leaving 15 bases between. The CDR3 region is CASSITGGAKNEQFF. In nucleotides, the CDR3 is TGTGCCAGTAGTATAACTGGGGGCGCTAAGAATGAGCAGTTCTTC.

The rearrangement links TRBV2 to TRBJ2-7; possibly TRBD1 for D (6 bases). The CDR3 spans 13 residues. The germline V gene has CDR1 SNHLY and CDR2 FYNNEI. V lost 7 bases and J lost 2, with 12 bases in between. The CDR3 reads CASTWDTTYEQYF. The CDR3, as DNA: TGTGCCAGCACTTGGGACACCACCTACGAGCAGTACTTC. The whole variable domain, filled in from reference TRBV2 and TRBJ2-7, reads EPEVTQTPSHQVTQMGQEVILRCVPISNHLYFYWYRQILGQKVEFLVSFYNNEISEKSEIFDDQFSVERPDGSNFTLKIRSTKLEDSAMYFCASTWDTTYEQYFGPGTRLTVT.

The rearrangement joins TRBV6-5 to TRBJ2-1; 8 nucleotides match TRBD2. Per germline, CDR1 MNHEY and CDR2 SVGAGI. This CDR3 has 15 residues. Unmatched junction bases numbered 4, after V lost 6 bases and J lost 0 bases. The CDR3 nucleotides are TGTGCCAGCAGGGCCGGGGGGGCCTCCTACAATGAGCAGTTCTTC. This translates into CASRAGGASYNEQFF.